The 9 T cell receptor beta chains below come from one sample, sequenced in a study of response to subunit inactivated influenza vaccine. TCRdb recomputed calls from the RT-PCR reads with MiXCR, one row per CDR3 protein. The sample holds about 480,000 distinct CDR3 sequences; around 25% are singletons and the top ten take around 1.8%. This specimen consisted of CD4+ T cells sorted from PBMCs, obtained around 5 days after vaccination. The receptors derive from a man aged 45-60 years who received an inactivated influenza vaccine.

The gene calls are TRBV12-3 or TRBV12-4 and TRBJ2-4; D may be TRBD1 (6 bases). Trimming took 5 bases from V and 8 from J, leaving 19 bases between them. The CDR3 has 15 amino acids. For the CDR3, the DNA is TGTGCCAGCAGTCAGACCGGGCAGGGGCCGTACATTCAGTACTTC. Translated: CASSQTGQGPYIQYF.

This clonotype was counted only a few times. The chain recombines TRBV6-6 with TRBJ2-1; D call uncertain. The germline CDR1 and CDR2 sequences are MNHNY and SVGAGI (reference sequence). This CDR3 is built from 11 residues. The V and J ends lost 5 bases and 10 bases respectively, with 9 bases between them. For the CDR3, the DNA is TGTGCCAGCAGTCAATCATGGGAGCAGTTCTTC. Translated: CASSQSWEQFF.

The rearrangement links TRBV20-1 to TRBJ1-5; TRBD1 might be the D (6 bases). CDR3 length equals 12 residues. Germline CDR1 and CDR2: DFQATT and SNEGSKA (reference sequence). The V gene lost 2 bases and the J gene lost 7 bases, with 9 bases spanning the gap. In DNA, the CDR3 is TGCAGTGCTAGACAGGGACAACAGCCCCAGCATTTT. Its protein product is CSARQGQQPQHF.

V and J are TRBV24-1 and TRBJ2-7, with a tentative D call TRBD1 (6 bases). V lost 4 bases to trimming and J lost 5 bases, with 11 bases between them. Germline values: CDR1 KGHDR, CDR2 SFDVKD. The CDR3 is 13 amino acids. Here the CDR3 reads CATSDSGQHEQYF. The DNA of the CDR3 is TGTGCCACCAGTGACTCGGGACAACACGAGCAGTACTTC.

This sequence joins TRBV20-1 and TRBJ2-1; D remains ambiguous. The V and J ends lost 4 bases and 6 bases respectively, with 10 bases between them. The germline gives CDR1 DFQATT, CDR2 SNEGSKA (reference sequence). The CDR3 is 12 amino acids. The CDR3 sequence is CSATDRTNEQFF. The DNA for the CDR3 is TGCAGTGCTACCGACCGTACCAATGAGCAGTTCTTC.

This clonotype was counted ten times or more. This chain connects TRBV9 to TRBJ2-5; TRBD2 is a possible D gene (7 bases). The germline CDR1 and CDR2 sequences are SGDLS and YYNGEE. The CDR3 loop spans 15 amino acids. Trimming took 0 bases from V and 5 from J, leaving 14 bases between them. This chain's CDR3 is CASSVGGGTRETQYF. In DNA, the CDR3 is TGTGCCAGCAGCGTAGGGGGGGGCACCCGGGAGACCCAGTACTTC.

CDR3 coding DNA: TGTGCCAGCAGCCCCCAACTCCTAGCGGGGGGCTACGAGCAGTACTTC. Translated: CASSPQLLAGGYEQYF. The J gene is TRBJ2-7, the V gene TRBV7-6; 11 bases map to TRBD2. Germline assignment: CDR1 SGHVS and CDR2 FNYEAQ. CDR3 length equals 16 residues. With V trimmed by 5 bases and J by 3 bases, 9 bases remained unmatched.

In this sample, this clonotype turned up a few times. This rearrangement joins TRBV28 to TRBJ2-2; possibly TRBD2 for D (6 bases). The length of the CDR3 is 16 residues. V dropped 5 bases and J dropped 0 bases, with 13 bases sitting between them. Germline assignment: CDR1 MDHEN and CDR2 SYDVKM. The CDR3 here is CASSLSGLTNTGELFF. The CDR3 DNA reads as TGTGCCAGCAGTCTGAGCGGACTAACGAACACCGGGGAGCTGTTTTTT.

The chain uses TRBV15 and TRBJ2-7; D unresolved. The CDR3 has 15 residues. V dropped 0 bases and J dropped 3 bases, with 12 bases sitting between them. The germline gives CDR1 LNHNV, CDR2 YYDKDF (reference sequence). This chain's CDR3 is CATSRDQNSFYEQYF. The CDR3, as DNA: TGTGCCACCAGCAGAGATCAGAACAGCTTCTACGAGCAGTACTTC.